This passage covers 29 T cell receptor beta chains from one sample sequenced in a study of shared clonotypes between healthy human individuals. TCRdb's copy holds only in-frame clones and misses some; the assay was immunoSEQ multiplex PCR. The sample carries hundreds of thousands of clones, about four fifths recorded once. The sample consisted of PBMCs. These receptors were collected from a woman aged 40 to 50 in good health. Some clones in this sample may be carry-over from other donors' samples.

The V and J genes are TRBV29-1 and TRBJ1-2; D gene uncertain. The CDR3 consists of 11 residues. With 8 bases removed from V and 4 bases from J, the gap between germline ends came to 11 bases. CDR1 is SQVTM, CDR2 ANQGSEA, per germline. CDR3: CSHDTRYGYTF. The CDR3 DNA reads TGCAGCCATGACACCCGCTATGGCTACACCTTC.

The rearrangement uses TRBV11-3 and TRBJ2-3, with D unclear. Germline-derived CDR1 and CDR2 are SGHNT and YENEEA. Trimming removed 10 bases at V and 0 bases at J, with 8 bases between. The CDR3 spans 12 residues. The CDR3 DNA follows: TGTGCCAACATACCTAGCACAGATACGCAGTATTTT. It specifies CANIPSTDTQYF.

This sequence joins TRBV4-2 and TRBJ2-7, with D possibly called TRBD1 or TRBD2 (5 bases each). The V end was cut by 2 bases, the J end by 2 bases, with 16 bases between. Per germline, CDR1 LGHNA and CDR2 YNFKEQ. CDR3 length: 16 amino acids. The CDR3 protein is CASSQYPGTLTYEQYF. In DNA form, the CDR3 reads TGTGCCAGCAGCCAATATCCCGGGACCCTCACCTACGAGCAGTACTTC.

This chain connects TRBV30 to TRBJ1-4; possibly TRBD1 for D (6 bases). The CDR3 has 15 amino acids. CDR1 GTSNPN and CDR2 SVGIG come from the germline V gene (reference sequence). V gave up 4 bases and J gave up 6 bases, with 18 bases separating them. This CDR3 reads CAWIPGGPGHEKLFF. The CDR3 DNA reads TGTGCCTGGATCCCCGGGGGGCCCGGCCATGAAAAACTGTTTTTT.

The chain recombines TRBV7-9 with TRBJ1-1; D gene unclear. Germline values: CDR1 SEHNR, CDR2 FQNEAQ (reference sequence). V dropped 4 bases and J dropped 2 bases, with 14 bases sitting between them. The CDR3 sequence is 15 residues long. The CDR3 sequence: CASSSAGRQNTEAFF. CDR3 coding DNA: TGTGCCAGCAGCTCCGCCGGACGGCAAAACACTGAAGCTTTCTTT.

This rearrangement joins TRBV4-3 to TRBJ2-1; D is undetermined. V lost 3 bases, J lost 9 bases, and 15 bases lay in between. The CDR3 sequence is 14 residues long. The V gene's germline CDR1 is LGHNA and CDR2 YSLEER. The CDR3 DNA reads as TGCGCCAGCAGCCAGACCGATGGGGTGGGTGAGCAGTTCTTC. Protein: CASSQTDGVGEQFF.

The V gene is TRBV29-1, the J gene TRBJ2-3, with 10 nucleotides matching TRBD2. From germline, CDR1 is SQVTM and CDR2 ANQGSEA. The CDR3 runs 14 residues. Losses at the gene ends were 6 bases for V and 2 bases for J; bases not matched to a gene: 5. The CDR3 sequence: CSVPTSGATDTQYF. CDR3 coding DNA: TGCAGCGTCCCCACTAGCGGGGCCACAGATACGCAGTATTTT.

The J gene is TRBJ2-7, the V gene TRBV27, with D unresolved. This CDR3 comprises 13 residues. Trimming stripped 8 bases from V and 2 bases from J, with 13 bases between. Germline CDR1 is MNHEY and CDR2 is SMNVEV (reference sequence). This CDR3 is CASASNIPYEQYF. CDR3 in DNA: TGTGCCAGCGCTTCAAATATCCCCTACGAGCAGTACTTC.

V gene TRBV6-4 combines with J gene TRBJ2-1, with 12 bases aligning to TRBD2. The CDR3 totals 15 residues. V was pared by 6 bases and J by 4 bases, with 4 bases of the junction left unmatched. The germline gives CDR1 MRHNA, CDR2 SNTAGT. The CDR3 loop is CASSRLAGAYNEQFF. CDR3 DNA: TGTGCCAGCAGCAGACTAGCGGGAGCTTACAATGAGCAGTTCTTC.

J is TRBJ1-3 and V is TRBV19; D gene uncertain. Trimming cost V 10 bases and J 0 bases, with 10 bases left between them. The CDR3 extends over 13 amino acids. CDR1 is LNHDA, CDR2 SQIVND, per germline (reference sequence). CDR3 DNA: TGTGCCATCGCGTCGTTCTCTGGAAACACCATATATTTT. Translation gives CAIASFSGNTIYF.

The chain links TRBV7-2 to TRBJ2-7; D not certain. V shed 5 bases and J shed 4 bases, with 12 bases lying between them. The CDR3 sequence is 13 residues long. Germline-derived CDR1 and CDR2 are SGHTA and FQGNSA. The CDR3 coding sequence is TGTGCCAGCAGCCGCTCTATGGAATACGAGCAGTACTTC. This codes for CASSRSMEYEQYF.

The genes are TRBV10-3 and TRBJ1-1, with D tentatively TRBD1 (5 bases). Between the trimmed V and J ends, which lost 0 bases and 4 bases, there was a span of 18 bases. CDR1 and CDR2 (germline): ENHRY, SYGVKD. The CDR3 length is 17 residues. CDR3 sequence reads: CAISESLGASGSTEAFF. The CDR3 DNA is TGTGCCATCAGTGAGTCTTTAGGGGCCTCGGGGAGCACTGAAGCTTTCTTT.

This clone was observed a handful of times. V gene TRBV7-9 combines with J gene TRBJ2-7, with 8 bases aligning to TRBD1. CDR3 size: 14 residues. Germline V CDR1 and CDR2: SEHNR, FQNEAQ (reference sequence). Trimming at V came to 4 bases and at J to 5 bases, leaving 7 bases not matched to a gene. CDR3 sequence reads: CASSSGQGVDEQYF. DNA of the CDR3: TGTGCCAGCAGCTCAGGACAGGGTGTGGACGAGCAGTACTTC.

The chain combines TRBV14 with TRBJ1-2; D is uncertain. Germline CDR1 is SGHDN and CDR2 is FVKESK. This CDR3 has 15 amino acids. The V end lost 0 bases, the J end lost 7 bases, and 15 bases lay between the germline ends. CDR3 bases: TGTGCCAGCAGCCAAGATTTAACCGGGCTTTTTGGCTACACCTTC. It yields the protein CASSQDLTGLFGYTF. Filled out from reference TRBV14 and TRBJ1-2, the complete variable domain reads EAGVTQFPSHSVIEKGQTVTLRCDPISGHDNLYWYRRVMGKEIKFLLHFVKESKQDESGMPNNRFLAERTGGTYSTLKVQPAELEDSGVYFCASSQDLTGLFGYTFGSGTRLTVV.

On this clone: One base separates it from a far larger clone, so it is likely a read error. The chain employs TRBV28 and TRBJ1-2; D gene unclear. CDR1 is MDHEN and CDR2 is SYDVKM in the germline V gene. The CDR3 has 15 residues. Trimming stripped 11 bases from V and 4 bases from J, with 23 bases between. The CDR3 DNA sequence: TGTGCCGGCAATTCCCGACCCCCGCGCCGCTATGGCTACACCTTC. Its translation: CAGNSRPPRRYGYTF.

Only one count was recorded for this clone. The rearrangement links TRBV5-1 to TRBJ2-3; no clear D. Germline V gives CDR1 SGHRS, CDR2 YFSETQ. This CDR3 contains 14 residues. The ends were cut back, 5 bases at V and 4 bases at J, with 14 bases in the middle. The CDR3 DNA follows: TGCGCCAGCAGTTCCAGCAGCCCCCCAGATACGCAGTATTTT. Protein: CASSSSSPPDTQYF.

V gene TRBV19 combines with J gene TRBJ1-1; D is unclear. Germline CDR1 reads LNHDA; CDR2 reads SQIVND (reference sequence). V lost 4 bases, J lost 4 bases, and 13 bases lay in between. This CDR3 comprises 14 residues. The CDR3 nucleotides are TGTGCCAGTAGTAAAGGGTCCTGGAGCACTGAAGCTTTCTTT. Its translation: CASSKGSWSTEAFF. The whole variable domain, filled in from reference TRBV19 and TRBJ1-1, reads DGGITQSPKYLFRKEGQNVTLSCEQNLNHDAMYWYRQDPGQGLRLIYYSQIVNDFQKGDIAEGYSVSREKKESFPLTVTSAQKNPTAFYLCASSKGSWSTEAFFGQGTRLTVV.

The chain has TRBV6-1 and TRBJ2-2, with D unclear. This CDR3 is 15 amino acids long. The germline gives CDR1 MNHNS, CDR2 SASEGT. Trimming shortened V by 2 bases and J by 0 bases, and 7 bases separated the two germline ends. CDR3 DNA sequence: TGTGCCAGCAGTGAACATAACGCGAACACCGGGGAGCTGTTTTTT. This gives the protein CASSEHNANTGELFF.

The J gene is TRBJ2-1, the V gene TRBV7-3; D might be TRBD2 (5 bases). The CDR3 sequence is 14 residues long. Deletions cut 0 bases from V and 6 bases from J, with 9 bases between. CDR1 is SGHTA and CDR2 is FQGTGA in the germline V gene. The CDR3 DNA sequence: TGTGCCAGCAGCTTAACCCGGGAACCCAATGAGCAGTTCTTC. This sequence encodes CASSLTREPNEQFF.

This clone was counted only a few times. The CDR3 loop reads CASARVNSNQPQHF. DNA of the CDR3: TGTGCCAGCGCCCGGGTGAATAGCAATCAGCCCCAGCATTTT. The rearrangement joins TRBV28 to TRBJ1-5; D call uncertain. CDR1 MDHEN and CDR2 SYDVKM come from the germline V gene. The CDR3 has 14 residues. V was clipped by 8 bases and J by 0 bases, with 11 bases between them.

A word on this clone: A far larger clone differs by one base, so this is likely a read error. The sample holds other DNA sequences that translate to the same CDR3. The genes are TRBV11-2 and TRBJ2-2, with D possibly TRBD1 on 7 matching bases. The CDR3 covers 14 residues. CDR1 is SGHAT and CDR2 is FQNNGV in the germline V gene. The CDR3: CASSSGTARGELFF. For the CDR3, the DNA is TGTGCCAGCAGCTCCGGGACAGCGCGCGGGGAGCTGTTCTTT.

V usage is TRBV11-2 and J usage is TRBJ2-7; 7 bases fit TRBD2. This CDR3 is built from 16 residues. Germline loops: CDR1 SGHAT, CDR2 FQNNGV. V trimming: 3 bases; J trimming: 2 bases; junction bases outside the gene matches: 10. The CDR3 DNA reads as TGTGCCAGCAGCTTGTGGCTCGTGGGGACTACCTACGAGCAGTACTTC. Translated, it gives CASSLWLVGTTYEQYF.

The chain links TRBV15 to TRBJ2-3; maybe TRBD1 (5 bases). The V and J ends lost 0 bases and 0 bases respectively, with 13 bases between them. The CDR3 consists of 17 residues. Germline loops: CDR1 LNHNV, CDR2 YYDKDF (reference sequence). CDR3 sequence (DNA): TGTGCCACCAGCAGAGAGGTGTCCAGGGTCAGCACAGATACGCAGTATTTT. It encodes CATSREVSRVSTDTQYF.

The rearrangement uses TRBV4-1 and TRBJ1-2; possibly TRBD1 for D (6 bases). The CDR3 is 15 residues long. From germline, CDR1 is MGHRA and CDR2 YSYEKL. Trimming pared 0 bases from V and 4 bases from J, leaving 12 bases between. The CDR3 reads CASSQEVGGLYGYTF. Here the CDR3 DNA reads TGCGCCAGCAGCCAAGAGGTGGGGGGCCTCTATGGCTACACCTTC.

The CDR3 bases are TGTGCCAGCAGCTTTATCTTCGTTAGAGGCACTGAAGCTTTCTTT. Amino acid sequence: CASSFIFVRGTEAFF. The V call is TRBV7-2, the J call TRBJ1-1, with D hard to call. The CDR3 contains 15 residues. In germline, CDR1 is SGHTA, CDR2 FQGNSA. The V end lost 3 bases, the J end lost 4 bases, and 15 bases lay between the germline ends.

This chain connects TRBV6-1 to TRBJ1-4, with TRBD1 matching over 7 bases. CDR1 MNHNS and CDR2 SASEGT come from the germline V gene. V shed 8 bases and J 4 bases; nucleotides not matched to a gene: 7. The CDR3 is 14 residues long. This chain's CDR3 is CASAWDRLNEKLFF. The CDR3 nucleotides are TGTGCCAGCGCCTGGGACAGACTTAATGAAAAACTGTTTTTT.

This clone was detected only once. The chain carries TRBV11-2 and TRBJ2-1; 11 bases line up with TRBD2. The CDR3 has 17 amino acids. Germline assignment: CDR1 SGHAT and CDR2 FQNNGV. Losses at the gene ends were 0 bases for V and 2 bases for J; bases not matched to a gene: 3. The CDR3 nucleotides read TGTGCCAGCAGCTTAGACAGACTAGCGGGAACCTACAATGAGCAGTTCTTC. It encodes CASSLDRLAGTYNEQFF.

The J gene is TRBJ1-5, the V gene TRBV19, with D possibly matching TRBD1 (5 bases). The V gene lost 4 bases and the J gene lost 4 bases, with 8 bases spanning the gap. In germline, CDR1 is LNHDA, CDR2 SQIVND (reference sequence). CDR3 length: 13 residues. Here the CDR3 DNA reads TGTGCCAGTAGTACGGACATGAATCAGCCCCAGCATTTT. Encoded protein: CASSTDMNQPQHF. Full variable domain (outside the CDR3, taken from reference TRBV19 and TRBJ1-5): DGGITQSPKYLFRKEGQNVTLSCEQNLNHDAMYWYRQDPGQGLRLIYYSQIVNDFQKGDIAEGYSVSREKKESFPLTVTSAQKNPTAFYLCASSTDMNQPQHFGDGTRLSIL.

The genes are TRBV6-1 and TRBJ2-5, with D perhaps TRBD1 (6 bases). There are 15 residues in the CDR3. Trimming took 3 bases from V and 5 from J, leaving 16 bases between them. The V gene's germline CDR1 is MNHNS and CDR2 SASEGT. This chain's CDR3 is CASSDLGRGTETQYF. As DNA, the CDR3 is TGTGCCAGCAGTGACTTGGGCAGGGGTACTGAGACCCAGTACTTC.